Listed here are 16 T cell receptor beta chains from one sample, sequenced in a study of response to subunit inactivated influenza vaccine. TCRdb re-derived calls from the RT-PCR reads in MiXCR, one entry per CDR3 protein. The data show 450,000 to 600,000 distinct CDR3 sequences, more than 7% seen once. Sequencing used PBMCs from blood, obtained about 24 months after vaccination. The receptors were sampled from a man aged 50 to 69 who received an inactivated influenza vaccine.

This clonotype has ten or more counts. The CDR3 protein is CASSRTGGRSYEQYF. The CDR3 coding sequence is TGTGCCAGCAGTCGGACAGGGGGCCGCTCCTACGAGCAGTACTTC. V is TRBV27 and J is TRBJ2-7, with 11 bases fitting TRBD1. Germline CDR1 is MNHEY and CDR2 is SMNVEV (reference sequence). Trimming removed 5 bases from V and 0 bases from J; junction bases left unmatched: 3. The CDR3 is 15 amino acids.

V is TRBV15 and J is TRBJ2-5; D is possibly TRBD1 or TRBD2 (5 bases each). Looked up from germline, CDR1 is LNHNV and CDR2 is YYDKDF (reference sequence). With 0 bases removed from V and 4 bases from J, the gap between germline ends came to 15 bases. This CDR3 has 16 residues. The DNA for the CDR3 is TGTGCCACCAGCAGAGATAACGTCGTGGGGACAGAGACCCAGTACTTC. Encoded protein: CATSRDNVVGTETQYF.

This clonotype occurred a few times. The chain couples TRBV5-1 to TRBJ2-2; TRBD2 might be the D (5 bases). The V gene's germline CDR1 is SGHRS and CDR2 YFSETQ. V shed 1 base and J shed 4 bases, with 11 bases lying between them. This CDR3 is built from 15 residues. The CDR3 reads CASSLSGEITGELFF. Written as DNA, the CDR3 is TGCGCCAGCAGCTTGTCCGGGGAGATCACCGGGGAGCTGTTTTTT.

The table lists this clonotype with many counts. V is TRBV6-1 and J is TRBJ1-4, with TRBD1 matching 7 bases. The germline CDR1 and CDR2 sequences are MNHNS and SASEGT. The V gene end was trimmed by 5 bases and the J gene end by 0 bases; junction bases not matched to a gene: 3. The CDR3 totals 15 residues. The CDR3 DNA follows: TGTGCCAGCAGTCCCGGGACAGCAACTAATGAAAAACTGTTTTTT. Residues: CASSPGTATNEKLFF.

There are a few counts of this clonotype. The V and J genes are TRBV11-2 and TRBJ2-1; 10 bases agree with TRBD2. The CDR3 loop spans 15 amino acids. The V gene end was trimmed by 5 bases and the J gene end by 3 bases; junction bases not matched to a gene: 4. Germline CDR1 and CDR2: SGHAT and FQNNGV. For the CDR3, the DNA is TGTGCCAGCAGCCATCTAGCGGGGGTCTACAATGAGCAGTTCTTC. This gives the protein CASSHLAGVYNEQFF.

The gene calls are TRBV7-2 and TRBJ2-7; 7 positions match TRBD2. V lost 5 bases and J lost 6; bases outside the gene matches: 13. Germline CDR1 reads SGHTA; CDR2 reads FQGNSA. CDR3 length: 15 amino acids. CDR3 DNA: TGTGCCAGCAGCCCCGGAGGCGGGAGTGGCCTCGAGCAGTACTTC. Translation gives CASSPGGGSGLEQYF.

This clonotype was detected ten times or more. This chain connects TRBV4-1 to TRBJ2-7, with 10 bases matching TRBD2. The V gene end was trimmed by 5 bases and the J gene end by 3 bases; junction bases not matched to a gene: 10. CDR1 MGHRA and CDR2 YSYEKL come from the germline V gene. The CDR3 contains 16 residues. The chain's CDR3 is CASSASGLADYYEQYF. Written as DNA, the CDR3 is TGCGCCAGCAGCGCCTCAGGACTAGCGGATTACTACGAGCAGTACTTC.

The chain combines TRBV6-2 or TRBV6-3 with TRBJ2-7; D not certain. Trimming cost V 0 bases and J 0 bases, with 6 bases left between them. Germline-derived CDR1 and CDR2 are MNHEY and SVGEGT. The CDR3 sequence is 14 residues long. The CDR3, as DNA: TGTGCCAGCAGTTACTCCAGGAGCTCCTACGAGCAGTACTTC. The encoded protein is CASSYSRSSYEQYF.

A few counts support this clonotype. The V gene is TRBV5-1, the J gene TRBJ1-4, with D hard to call. Germline V gene sequence: CDR1 SGHRS, CDR2 YFSETQ. This CDR3 region has 14 residues. Trimming removed 0 bases at V and 8 bases at J, with 11 bases between. The CDR3: CASSLDRVSEKLFF. The CDR3 nucleotides read TGCGCCAGCAGCTTGGACAGAGTGTCGGAAAAACTGTTTTTT. Using reference TRBV5-1 and TRBJ1-4 for the parts outside the CDR3, the full variable domain is KAGVTQTPRYLIKTRGQQVTLSCSPISGHRSVSWYQQTPGQGLQFLFEYFSETQRNKGNFPGRFSGRQFSNSRSEMNVSTLELGDSALYLCASSLDRVSEKLFFGSGTQLSVL.

This clonotype was seen more than once but under ten times. The chain recombines TRBV18 with TRBJ2-1; D is perhaps TRBD2 (5 bases). The germline V gene encodes CDR1 KGHSH and CDR2 LQKENI. The CDR3 extends over 13 amino acids. V lost 2 bases to trimming and J lost 9 bases, with 11 bases between them. CDR3 sequence: CASSPWAAVEQFF. DNA of the CDR3: TGTGCCAGCTCACCATGGGCAGCGGTTGAGCAGTTCTTC.

This clonotype was observed many times. This chain links TRBV12-3 or TRBV12-4 with TRBJ2-6, with TRBD1 matching 9 bases. V was pared by 5 bases and J by 1 base, with 9 bases of the junction left unmatched. The CDR3 spans 18 residues. The CDR3 loop reads CASSRRADRGSGANVLTF. The CDR3 DNA sequence: TGTGCCAGCAGTCGTAGAGCGGACAGGGGTTCTGGGGCCAACGTCCTGACTTTC.

V usage is TRBV5-1 and J usage is TRBJ2-5; a possible D gene is TRBD1 (6 bases). The ends were cut back, 5 bases at V and 1 base at J, with 15 bases in the middle. This CDR3 is 15 amino acids long. Germline V gene lookup returns CDR1 SGHRS and CDR2 YFSETQ. The CDR3 sequence is CASSLKDSFQETQYF. The CDR3 nucleotides read TGCGCCAGCAGTTTGAAGGACAGTTTCCAAGAGACCCAGTACTTC.

This clonotype was recorded many times. The rearrangement uses TRBV7-9 and TRBJ1-2, with D uncertain. This CDR3 is 13 amino acids long. Trimming shortened V by 1 base and J by 6 bases, and 9 bases separated the two germline ends. Germline CDR1 SEHNR, CDR2 FQNEAQ (reference sequence). In nucleotides, the CDR3 is TGTGCCAGCAGCTTAGAATTCATTGATGGCTACACCTTC. This translates into CASSLEFIDGYTF. Together with reference TRBV7-9 and TRBJ1-2, the CDR3 gives the full variable domain: DTGVSQNPRHKITKRGQNVTFRCDPISEHNRLYWYRQTLGQGPEFLTYFQNEAQLEKSRLLSDRFSAERPKGSFSTLEIQRTEQGDSAMYLCASSLEFIDGYTFGSGTRLTVV.

This clonotype has a handful of counts. V gene TRBV5-1 combines with J gene TRBJ2-7; 11 bases map to TRBD1. Trimming cost V 6 bases and J 8 bases; bases outside gene matches: 10. The germline CDR1 and CDR2 sequences are SGHRS and YFSETQ. The CDR3 has 14 amino acids. CDR3 sequence reads: CASTTEGQGAKQYF. Written as DNA, the CDR3 is TGCGCCAGCACCACTGAAGGACAGGGGGCTAAGCAGTACTTC.

Many counts were recorded for this clonotype. V usage is TRBV7-2 and J usage is TRBJ1-1; 7 positions match TRBD1. Germline CDR1 is SGHTA and CDR2 is FQGNSA. The J segment lost 7 bases and the V segment lost 4 bases, leaving 12 bases of the junction unmatched. The CDR3 is made up of 15 amino acids. The CDR3 loop is CASSSVGGHRGEAFF. The DNA for the CDR3 is TGTGCCAGCAGCTCAGTGGGGGGACACAGGGGTGAAGCTTTCTTT.

Many counts were recorded for this clonotype. The V gene is TRBV15, the J gene TRBJ2-2, with D hard to call. This CDR3 contains 15 residues. V lost 0 bases and J lost 4, with 9 bases in between. Per germline, CDR1 LNHNV and CDR2 YYDKDF (reference sequence). CDR3 DNA sequence: TGTGCCACCAGCAGAGATGGGTTCCCCACCGGGGAGCTGTTTTTT. This gives the protein CATSRDGFPTGELFF.